This T cell receptor (beta chain) is from a study of blood T cell repertoires in COVID-19. Libraries were prepared by immunoSEQ multiplex PCR; TCRdb keeps only in-frame clonotypes and omits some of them. This table has more than 150,000 clones, less than 90% appearing once. The CDR3 is 20 amino acids. Germline-derived CDR1 and CDR2 are MNHEY and SMNVEV (reference sequence). V dropped 0 bases and J dropped 8; count of bases not matched to a gene: 20. This clonotype was sampled from a woman aged 45-60 years who had recovered from COVID-19. Sample: PBMCs or T cells enriched from blood (not recorded which). The V gene is TRBV27, the J gene TRBJ1-2, with 11 positions matching TRBD1. The CDR3, as DNA: TGTGCCAGCAGTTTATCGTATCTCAGAGGGACAGGGGGAATCGTGAGGGGCTACACCTTC. Translated: CASSLSYLRGTGGIVRGYTF.